The 5 T cell receptor delta chains given below trace back to one sample, sequenced in a study of Vδ1+ human thymocytes. Study observations and caveats: Highly polyclonal TRG and TRD repertoires with Gaussian CDR3 length distributions appeared in thymus.

Their antigen targets remain unknown. The template was reverse-transcribed extracted RNA. CDR3 amplicons came from multiplex PCR with pooled V-gene forward and constant-region reverse primers. TCRdb fed the multiplex PCR reads into CATT to redo clone calling. The table records about 58,000 delta-chain clones, more than 13% of them present only once. The sample comprised Vdelta1+ gamma-delta thymocytes from the thymus. Subset described: FACS-sorted CD3+ TCRalphabeta- TCRVdelta1+ TCRVdelta2- thymocytes. These TCRs come from a girl in the first two years of life who had congenital heart surgery.

This clone was seen more than once but under ten times. V is TRDV1 and J is TRDJ1; TRDD3 matches 11 bases. Trimming cost V 4 bases and J 3 bases; bases outside gene matches: 16. CDR1 is TSWWSYY, CDR2 QGS, per germline. The CDR3 loop spans 19 amino acids. CDR3: CALGGPIPEDWGISDKLIF. In DNA form, the CDR3 reads TGTGCTCTTGGGGGCCCCATTCCCGAAGACTGGGGGATATCCGATAAACTCATCTTT.

V gene TRAV29/DV5 combines with J gene TRDJ1; 8 nucleotides agree with TRDD3. CDR3 size: 19 residues. The ends lost 5 bases at V and 0 bases at J; junction bases unmatched: 21. Looked up from germline, CDR1 is NSMFDY and CDR2 is ISSIKDK. The CDR3 loop reads CAAESWYWGGGCNTDKLIF. The CDR3 DNA is TGTGCAGCCGAATCCTGGTACTGGGGGGGAGGATGTAACACCGATAAACTCATCTTT.

This clone occurred a few times. The chain employs TRDV1 and TRDJ1; 10 bases are shared with TRDD3. Germline V gene data show CDR1 as TSWWSYY and CDR2 as QGS. With V trimmed by 5 bases and J by 8 bases, 20 bases remained unmatched. The CDR3 consists of 18 residues. The CDR3 here is CALGKHEETMGDTPKLIF. In nucleotides, the CDR3 is TGTGCTCTTGGGAAACATGAGGAAACTATGGGGGATACTCCCAAACTCATCTTT.

This clone was found a few times. The chain recombines TRDV1 with TRDJ1, with a tentative D call TRDD2 (5 bases). This CDR3 has 15 residues. The germline V gene has CDR1 TSWWSYY and CDR2 QGS. The ends were cut back, 7 bases at V and 1 base at J, with 16 bases in the middle. This CDR3 reads CALVPGTVLTDKLIF. DNA for the CDR3: TGTGCTCTTGTTCCTGGTACTGTCCTCACCGATAAACTCATCTTT.

This clone was detected only a few times. This chain uses TRDV1 with TRDJ1; 10 bases fit TRDD3. V gave up 4 bases and J gave up 8 bases; unmatched junction bases: 19. Germline V gene lookup returns CDR1 TSWWSYY and CDR2 QGS. The CDR3 totals 18 residues. CDR3 loop: CALGAEFFRTGGFKKLIF. In nucleotides, the CDR3 is TGTGCTCTTGGGGCCGAATTCTTCCGTACTGGGGGATTCAAGAAACTCATCTTT.